A single sample gave rise to the 20 T cell receptor beta chains below, sequenced in a study of cytomegalovirus exposure and HLA in healthy donors. 60 Vbeta and 13 Jbeta primers were used in PCR. Clones were read by immunoSEQ multiplex PCR, and TCRdb kept only the in-frame ones, dropping some. The sample's table shows roughly 200,000 clones. Sequencing used PBMCs. The receptors shown here come from a man aged 25-40 years in good health and CMV-seronegative.

About this clone: An end of the junction differs from the germline gene, which may be a read error. V is TRBV7-9 and J is TRBJ2-2; D possibly corresponds to TRBD1 (5 bases). CDR1 and CDR2 from the germline V gene are SEHNR and FQNEAQ (reference sequence). This CDR3 spans 13 amino acids. The CDR3 protein is CVVGATVTGELFF. CDR3 coding DNA: TGCGTCGTTGGAGCGACAGTAACCGGGGAGCTGTTTTTT.

V gene TRBV21-1 combines with J gene TRBJ2-7; whether TRBD1, the table's D call, matches the DNA was not checked. TRBV21-1 is tagged as a pseudogene. CDR3 length: 16 residues. CDR3 sequence (DNA): TGTGCCAGCAGCAAACCTAGGACAGAAGAAACCTACGAGCAGTACTTC. Its protein product is CASSKPRTEETYEQYF.

The chain carries TRBV6-1 and TRBJ1-1; 10 positions agree with TRBD1. The V gene's germline CDR1 is MNHNS and CDR2 SASEGT. The CDR3 has 15 residues. The V gene end was trimmed by 5 bases and the J gene end by 13 bases; junction bases not matched to a gene: 16. Here the CDR3 DNA reads TGTGCCAGCAGTACCTCCGGGACAGGGGCAAAGGAGGGTTTCTTT. This codes for CASSTSGTGAKEGFF.

This chain connects TRBV21-1 to TRBJ2-7; the table calls TRBD1, which could not be checked here. TRBV21-1 is tagged as a pseudogene. The CDR3 covers 18 residues. CDR3 amino acids: CASSKSGWQGAISYEQYF. For the CDR3, the DNA is TGTGCCAGCAGCAAATCCGGGTGGCAGGGGGCCATTTCCTACGAGCAGTACTTC.

Points on this clone: Other DNA sequences in the sample encode the same CDR3. This chain joins TRBV19 and TRBJ1-1, with 8 bases that match TRBD1. The ends lost 4 bases at V and 1 base at J; junction bases unmatched: 2. This CDR3 comprises 14 residues. Germline V gene lookup returns CDR1 LNHDA and CDR2 SQIVND (reference sequence). CDR3 protein: CASSRDRGNTEAFF. In nucleotides, the CDR3 is TGTGCCAGTAGTAGAGACAGGGGGAACACTGAAGCTTTCTTT.

The chain couples TRBV28 to TRBJ2-7, with 9 bases fitting TRBD2. V lost 8 bases and J lost 4; bases outside the gene matches: 3. The CDR3 consists of 12 residues. Germline CDR1 MDHEN, CDR2 SYDVKM. CDR3: CASRAGGYEQYF. Written as DNA, the CDR3 is TGTGCCAGCCGCGCGGGGGGGTACGAGCAGTACTTC. The complete variable domain, with remaining parts taken from reference TRBV28 and TRBJ2-7, reads DVKVTQSSRYLVKRTGEKVFLECVQDMDHENMFWYRQDPGLGLRLIYFSYDVKMKEKGDIPEGYSVSREKKERFSLILESASTNQTSMYLCASRAGGYEQYFGPGTRLTVT.

The rearrangement links TRBV2 to TRBJ2-7; maybe TRBD2 (6 bases). V gave up 7 bases and J gave up 2 bases, with 15 bases separating them. This CDR3 is built from 14 residues. Per the germline V gene, CDR1 is SNHLY and CDR2 is FYNNEI. CDR3 sequence reads: CASKPGTDTYEQYF. In DNA, the CDR3 is TGTGCCAGCAAGCCCGGGACTGACACCTACGAGCAGTACTTC. The full variable domain, completed using reference TRBV2 and TRBJ2-7, is EPEVTQTPSHQVTQMGQEVILRCVPISNHLYFYWYRQILGQKVEFLVSFYNNEISEKSEIFDDQFSVERPDGSNFTLKIRSTKLEDSAMYFCASKPGTDTYEQYFGPGTRLTVT.

The rearrangement uses TRBV4-3 and TRBJ2-5; TRBD2 aligns across 7 bases. Unmatched junction bases numbered 8, after V lost 0 bases and J lost 7 bases. Per the germline V gene, CDR1 is LGHNA and CDR2 is YSLEER. This CDR3 region has 15 residues. The DNA for the CDR3 is TGCGCCAGCAGCCAAGACGTGCTGTGGGGGGGGACCCAGTACTTC. It specifies CASSQDVLWGGTQYF.

V usage is TRBV2 and J usage is TRBJ2-5, with 7 bases identical to TRBD2. The CDR3 covers 14 residues. V shed 3 bases and J 5 bases; nucleotides not matched to a gene: 6. CDR1 and CDR2 (germline): SNHLY, FYNNEI. This CDR3 reads CASSENGGEETQYF. As DNA, the CDR3 is TGTGCCAGCAGTGAGAATGGGGGGGAGGAGACCCAGTACTTC.

The chain couples TRBV11-3 to TRBJ2-2; 11 positions agree with TRBD1. This CDR3 contains 15 residues. Per the germline V gene, CDR1 is SGHNT and CDR2 is YENEEA. V lost 7 bases and J lost 7; bases outside the gene matches: 8. As DNA, the CDR3 is TGTGCCAGCACAGGACAGGGGGCCGGGGTCGGGGAGCTGTTTTTT. Amino acid sequence: CASTGQGAGVGELFF. Complete variable domain (other parts from reference TRBV11-3 and TRBJ2-2): EAGVVQSPRYKIIEKKQPVAFWCNPISGHNTLYWYLQNLGQGPELLIRYENEEAVDDSQLPKDRFSAERLKGVDSTLKIQPAELGDSAVYLCASTGQGAGVGELFFGEGSRLTVL.

This chain links TRBV19 with TRBJ1-2; TRBD1 matches 9 bases. The V gene end was trimmed by 5 bases and the J gene end by 4 bases; junction bases not matched to a gene: 2. In germline, CDR1 is LNHDA, CDR2 SQIVND (reference sequence). The CDR3 length is 13 residues. This CDR3 reads CASSLDRGYGYTF. The CDR3 DNA sequence: TGTGCCAGTAGTTTGGACAGGGGCTATGGCTACACCTTC.

The J gene is TRBJ2-2, the V gene TRBV5-4; TRBD1 agrees at 8 bases. The ends lost 4 bases at V and 6 bases at J; junction bases unmatched: 5. In germline, CDR1 is SGHNT, CDR2 YYREEE (reference sequence). The CDR3 covers 14 residues. CDR3 sequence: CASSPEQGAGELFF. CDR3 DNA sequence: TGTGCCAGCAGCCCAGAACAGGGGGCCGGGGAGCTGTTTTTT.

The chain combines TRBV11-2 with TRBJ2-2; 9 bases agree with TRBD1. Germline-derived CDR1 and CDR2 are SGHAT and FQNNGV. J lost 4 bases, V lost 6 bases, and 6 bases had no gene match. The CDR3 extends over 15 amino acids. CDR3 protein: CASSRGQGFTGELFF. The CDR3 DNA reads TGTGCCAGCAGTAGGGGACAGGGTTTCACCGGGGAGCTGTTTTTT.

The CDR3 is CASSPREGDTQYF. The CDR3 coding sequence is TGTGCCAGCAGTCCCAGGGAGGGGGATACGCAGTATTTT. The V gene is TRBV27, the J gene TRBJ2-3; TRBD2 aligns across 7 bases. In germline, CDR1 is MNHEY, CDR2 SMNVEV (reference sequence). V was clipped by 5 bases and J by 6 bases; unmatched bases: 5. The CDR3 consists of 13 residues.

The V call is TRBV5-1, the J call TRBJ2-3; D might be TRBD1 (5 bases). V gave up 1 base and J gave up 4 bases, with 13 bases separating them. Germline V CDR1 and CDR2: SGHRS, YFSETQ. The CDR3 extends over 15 amino acids. The CDR3: CASSLNIGAPDTQYF. As DNA, the CDR3 is TGCGCCAGCAGCTTGAATATAGGGGCCCCAGATACGCAGTATTTT.

The chain employs TRBV7-8 and TRBJ2-5; 10 nucleotides align to TRBD1. CDR3 length: 15 amino acids. Germline V gene lookup returns CDR1 SGHVS and CDR2 FQNEAQ. V shed 6 bases, J shed 0 bases, and the junction held 4 bases outside the gene matches. CDR3 sequence reads: CASRPGQGYQETQYF. For the CDR3, the DNA is TGTGCCAGCAGACCGGGACAGGGGTACCAAGAGACCCAGTACTTC. Full variable domain (rest looked up from reference TRBV7-8 and TRBJ2-5): GAGVSQSPRYKVAKRGQDVALRCDPISGHVSLFWYQQALGQGPEFLTYFQNEAQLDKSGLPSDRFFAERPEGSVSTLKIQRTQQEDSAVYLCASRPGQGYQETQYFGPGTRLLVL.

The J gene is TRBJ1-2, the V gene TRBV6-5; 7 nucleotides match TRBD1. Germline CDR1 reads MNHEY; CDR2 reads SVGAGI. This CDR3 has 14 residues. Losses at the gene ends were 6 bases for V and 6 bases for J; bases not matched to a gene: 10. CDR3 in amino acids: CASSPSTGYNGYTF. For the CDR3, the DNA is TGTGCCAGCAGCCCCTCGACAGGGTATAATGGCTACACCTTC.

This chain connects TRBV9 to TRBJ1-1, with 10 positions matching TRBD1. The junction had 10 bases not matched to a gene; V was cut back by 1 base and J by 10 bases. Germline values: CDR1 SGDLS, CDR2 YYNGEE. This CDR3 is 15 amino acids long. The CDR3 here is CASSVSTGTGVGAFF. In DNA form, the CDR3 reads TGTGCCAGCAGCGTATCCACCGGGACAGGGGTTGGAGCTTTCTTT.

This rearrangement joins TRBV9 to TRBJ2-1; 7 positions agree with TRBD2. CDR3 length: 15 amino acids. Germline CDR1 is SGDLS and CDR2 is YYNGEE. The trim removed 1 base at V and 4 bases at J, leaving 5 bases unmatched. CDR3 loop: CASSVLVAGYNEQFF. The CDR3 DNA follows: TGTGCCAGCAGCGTACTGGTAGCGGGTTACAATGAGCAGTTCTTC. The whole variable domain, filled in from reference TRBV9 and TRBJ2-1, reads DSGVTQTPKHLITATGQRVTLRCSPRSGDLSVYWYQQSLDQGLQFLIQYYNGEERAKGNILERFSAQQFPDLHSELNLSSLELGDSALYFCASSVLVAGYNEQFFGPGTRLTVL.

The genes are TRBV11-2 and TRBJ2-5, with D possibly TRBD2 on 6 matching bases. CDR3 length: 14 residues. CDR1 is SGHAT, CDR2 FQNNGV, per germline. Between the trimmed V and J ends, which lost 2 bases and 3 bases, there was a span of 10 bases. In DNA, the CDR3 is TGTGCCAGCAGCTTATTGTGGACTAAAGAGACCCAGTACTTC. As protein: CASSLLWTKETQYF.